This T cell receptor (beta chain) was captured by sequencing in a study of T cells in Graves' hyperthyroidism and ophthalmopathy. Study observations and caveats: Classification by a 13 V-J model distinguished ophthalmopathy from stable hyperthyroidism.

Germline assignment: CDR1 LNHNV and CDR2 YYDKDF (reference sequence). CDR3 size: 16 residues. V was pared by 8 bases and J by 0 bases, with 10 bases of the junction left unmatched. Every diagnosis used clinical symptoms, serum thyroxine and TRAb, thyroid ultrasound and orbital computed tomography. The PBMCs were taken from over 9.5 ml of fresh peripheral blood. In this sample, this clonotype turned up many times. The antigen is undetermined. Template material for amplifying TCR beta CDR3 regions consisted of RNA transcripts. The TCR CDR3 first-round RT-PCR relied on the HTBI primer set. TCRdb itself ran the multiplex PCR reads through MiXCR, one entry per CDR3 protein. The sample shows around 280,000 distinct CDR3 sequences, about an eighth of them seen only once.

The V gene is TRBV15, the J gene TRBJ2-3; 8 bases match TRBD1. This sequence was found in a woman aged 25-40 years with Graves' hyperthyroidism that later progressed to Graves' ophthalmopathy. What was sequenced was blood. The DNA for the CDR3 is TGTGCCACCGCCCGAGACCAGGGGGCGAGCACAGATACGCAGTATTTT. Translation gives CATARDQGASTDTQYF.